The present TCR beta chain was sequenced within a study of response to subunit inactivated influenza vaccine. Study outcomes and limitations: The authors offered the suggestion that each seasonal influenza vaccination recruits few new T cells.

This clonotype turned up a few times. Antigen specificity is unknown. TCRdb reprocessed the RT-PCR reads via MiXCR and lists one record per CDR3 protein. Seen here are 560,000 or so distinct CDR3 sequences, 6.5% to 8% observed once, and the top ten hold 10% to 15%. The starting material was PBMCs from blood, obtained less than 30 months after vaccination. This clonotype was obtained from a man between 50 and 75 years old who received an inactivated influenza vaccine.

The chain's CDR3 is CASSSAGPAYNEQFF. The CDR3 region has the DNA TGTGCCAGCAGCTCCGCGGGGCCGGCCTACAATGAGCAGTTCTTC. The chain has TRBV7-6 and TRBJ2-1, with D possibly being TRBD2 (6 bases). The CDR3 sequence is 15 residues long. Germline-derived CDR1 and CDR2 are SGHVS and FNYEAQ. Trimming took off 4 bases at V and 2 bases at J, with 12 bases between the two ends.